The clone carrying this TCR beta chain has only one observation. The protocol was immunoSEQ multiplex PCR, while the TCRdb copy is restricted to in-frame clones and leaves out a portion. Of about 83,000 clones in the sample, approximately 90% were seen once. Germline V gene lookup returns CDR1 LNHDA and CDR2 SQIVND (reference sequence). The junction had 8 bases not matched to a gene; V was cut back by 4 bases and J by 6 bases. The CDR3 length is 14 residues. This record comes from a study of T cell responses to AZD1222 COVID-19 vaccine. Sequenced here: peripheral blood, sampled 28 days after the second AZD1222 dose. This sequence joins TRBV19 and TRBJ2-7; 8 nucleotides line up with TRBD2. The clonotype originates from an adult who received the AZD1222 COVID-19 vaccine. The CDR3 nucleotides read TGTGCCAGTAGTAACAGCGGGAGAAGAGTCGAGCAGTACTTC. This gives the protein CASSNSGRRVEQYF. Drawing the rest from reference TRBV19 and TRBJ2-7, the complete variable domain is DGGITQSPKYLFRKEGQNVTLSCEQNLNHDAMYWYRQDPGQGLRLIYYSQIVNDFQKGDIAEGYSVSREKKESFPLTVTSAQKNPTAFYLCASSNSGRRVEQYFGPGTRLTVT.